Each of the 9 T cell receptor beta chains below was sequenced from the same sample in a study of regulatory T cells in long-lasting Graves disease. Described time point: newly diagnosed GD, antithyroid drugs for less than 3 months. TCR sequences were obtained from RNA taken from PBMCs. Building the TCR beta libraries relied on iRepertoire HTBI primers, and CDR3 regions underwent Arm-PCR. Each CDR3 protein gets one entry after TCRdb re-called the multiplex PCR reads with MiXCR. Of about 220,000 distinct CDR3 sequences listed, roughly 19% are singletons. This sample also belongs to another study, concerning T cells in Graves' hyperthyroidism and ophthalmopathy.

The sequencing used peripheral blood mononuclear cells (PBMCs), collected at new diagnosis, from a patient treated with antithyroid drugs. The origin of the receptors is a woman aged 25-40 years with Graves disease.

The sample holds a few counts of this clonotype. V gene TRBV6-1 combines with J gene TRBJ2-2; D perhaps matches TRBD1 (5 bases). Trimming cost V 9 bases and J 3 bases, with 11 bases left between them. Germline CDR1 is MNHNS and CDR2 is SASEGT. The length of the CDR3 is 13 residues. The CDR3 sequence: CASLLTDTGELFF. CDR3 nucleotides: TGTGCCAGTCTCCTGACAGACACCGGGGAGCTGTTTTTT.

V is TRBV28 and J is TRBJ2-1; 12 bases fit TRBD2. V shed 5 bases and J 6 bases; nucleotides not matched to a gene: 5. The CDR3 has 15 residues. CDR1 and CDR2 from the germline V gene are MDHEN and SYDVKM. The CDR3 region has the DNA TGTGCCAGCAGTGTCCTAGCGGGAGGGTTCAATGAGCAGTTCTTC. Protein sequence: CASSVLAGGFNEQFF.

This clonotype has a count of ten or more. The chain uses TRBV6-2 or TRBV6-3 and TRBJ2-1; TRBD2 matches at 8 bases. Germline V gives CDR1 MNHEY, CDR2 SVGEGT. The CDR3 covers 18 residues. Trimming cost V 6 bases and J 2 bases; bases outside gene matches: 15. The DNA for the CDR3 is TGTGCCAGCAGCCTAACTATCGGGAGGGTGAATACCTACAATGAGCAGTTCTTC. Amino acid sequence: CASSLTIGRVNTYNEQFF.

The table lists this clonotype with a few counts. This chain links TRBV3-1 with TRBJ2-2; the D is unclear. Germline-derived CDR1 and CDR2 are LGHDT and YNNKEL (reference sequence). Deletions cut 0 bases from V and 6 bases from J, with 8 bases between. This CDR3 region has 14 residues. DNA of the CDR3: TGTGCCAGCAGCCAAGATCCCAAGTCCGGGGAGCTGTTTTTT. This gives the protein CASSQDPKSGELFF.

This sequence joins TRBV2 and TRBJ2-1; 8 bases line up with TRBD2. Germline CDR1 and CDR2: SNHLY and FYNNEI. The CDR3 runs to 13 residues. J gave up 4 bases and V 7 bases, and 3 bases lay outside the gene matches. CDR3 sequence (DNA): TGTGCCAGCACCCGCGGGGGGTACAATGAGCAGTTCTTC. Its protein is CASTRGGYNEQFF.

This clonotype has at least ten counts. The rearrangement uses TRBV14 and TRBJ1-2, with 7 nucleotides matching TRBD1. The CDR3 is 15 residues long. CDR1 and CDR2 from the germline V gene are SGHDN and FVKESK. J lost 3 bases, V lost 0 bases, and 4 bases had no gene match. CDR3 loop: CASSQDGRGDYGYTF. The CDR3 DNA reads as TGTGCCAGCAGCCAAGATGGCAGGGGGGACTATGGCTACACCTTC.

This clonotype was seen ten or more times. The chain uses TRBV2 and TRBJ1-2, with 7 nucleotides matching TRBD1. The CDR3 has 14 residues. The germline V gene has CDR1 SNHLY and CDR2 FYNNEI. V gave up 5 bases and J gave up 4 bases; unmatched junction bases: 7. The CDR3 loop is CASSPRTGPYGYTF. The CDR3, as DNA: TGTGCCAGCAGTCCCCGGACAGGACCCTATGGCTACACCTTC.

This sequence joins TRBV4-1 and TRBJ2-7, with 7 bases matching TRBD1. V dropped 0 bases and J dropped 2; count of bases not matched to a gene: 4. This CDR3 is 15 amino acids long. The germline CDR1 and CDR2 sequences are MGHRA and YSYEKL. CDR3 amino acids: CASSQDRQGAYEQYF. CDR3 in DNA: TGCGCCAGCAGCCAAGATCGGCAGGGGGCCTACGAGCAGTACTTC.

The sample holds many counts of this clonotype. The V call is TRBV15, the J call TRBJ2-2; 8 bases line up with TRBD2. The CDR3 spans 16 residues. The germline CDR1 and CDR2 sequences are LNHNV and YYDKDF (reference sequence). The V segment lost 5 bases and the J segment 0 bases; nucleotides outside the gene matches: 5. The CDR3 DNA is TGTGCCACCAGCCTAAGCGGGGGTGCGAACACCGGGGAGCTGTTTTTT. Translated: CATSLSGGANTGELFF.